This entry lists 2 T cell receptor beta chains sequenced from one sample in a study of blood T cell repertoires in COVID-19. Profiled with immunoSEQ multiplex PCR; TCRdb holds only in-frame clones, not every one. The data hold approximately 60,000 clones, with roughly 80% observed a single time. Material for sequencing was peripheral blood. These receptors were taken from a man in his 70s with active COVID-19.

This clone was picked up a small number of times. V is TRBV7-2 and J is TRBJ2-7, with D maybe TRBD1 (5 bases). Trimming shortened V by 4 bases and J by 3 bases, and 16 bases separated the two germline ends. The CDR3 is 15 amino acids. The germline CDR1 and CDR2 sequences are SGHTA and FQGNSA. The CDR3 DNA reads TGTGCCAGCAGCTCCGCCTGGGGCCTCTACTACGAGCAGTACTTC. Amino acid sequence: CASSSAWGLYYEQYF.

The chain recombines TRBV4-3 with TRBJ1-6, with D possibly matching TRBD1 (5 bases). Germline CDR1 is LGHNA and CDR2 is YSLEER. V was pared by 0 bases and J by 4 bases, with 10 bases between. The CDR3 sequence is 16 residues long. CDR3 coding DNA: TGCGCCAGCAGCCAAGAGTGGACAACTTATAATTCACCCCTCCACTTT. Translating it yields CASSQEWTTYNSPLHF.